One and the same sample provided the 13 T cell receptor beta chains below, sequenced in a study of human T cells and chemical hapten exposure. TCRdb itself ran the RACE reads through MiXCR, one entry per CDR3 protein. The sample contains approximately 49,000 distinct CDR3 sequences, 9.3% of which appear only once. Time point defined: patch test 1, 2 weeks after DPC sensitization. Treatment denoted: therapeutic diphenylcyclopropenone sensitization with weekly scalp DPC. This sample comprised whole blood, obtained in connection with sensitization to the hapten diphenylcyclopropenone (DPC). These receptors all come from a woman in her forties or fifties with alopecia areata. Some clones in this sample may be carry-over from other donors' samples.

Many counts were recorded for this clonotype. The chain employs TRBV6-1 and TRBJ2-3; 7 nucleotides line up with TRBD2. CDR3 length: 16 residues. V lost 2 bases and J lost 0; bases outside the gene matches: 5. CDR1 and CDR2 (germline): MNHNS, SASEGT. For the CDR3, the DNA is TGTGCCAGCAGTGAACTAAGCGGGGCAAGCACAGATACGCAGTATTTT. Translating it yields CASSELSGASTDTQYF.

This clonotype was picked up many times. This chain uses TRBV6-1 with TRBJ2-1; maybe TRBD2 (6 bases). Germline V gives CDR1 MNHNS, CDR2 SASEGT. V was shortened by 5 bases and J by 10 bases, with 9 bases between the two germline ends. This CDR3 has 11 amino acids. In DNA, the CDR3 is TGTGCCAGCAGTCGCGGGGAGGAGCAGTTCTTC. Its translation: CASSRGEEQFF.

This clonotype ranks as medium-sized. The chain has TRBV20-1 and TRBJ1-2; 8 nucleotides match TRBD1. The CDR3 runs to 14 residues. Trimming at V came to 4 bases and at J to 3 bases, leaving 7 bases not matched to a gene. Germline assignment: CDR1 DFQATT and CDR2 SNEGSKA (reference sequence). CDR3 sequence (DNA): TGCAGTGCTAAGACCGTGGACAGGGACTATGGCTACACCTTC. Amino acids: CSAKTVDRDYGYTF.

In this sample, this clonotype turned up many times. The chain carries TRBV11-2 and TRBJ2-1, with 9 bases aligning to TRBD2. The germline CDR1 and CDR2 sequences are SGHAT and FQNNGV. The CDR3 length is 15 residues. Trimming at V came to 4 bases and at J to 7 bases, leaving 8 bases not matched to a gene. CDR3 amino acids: CASSSSGRRTNEQFF. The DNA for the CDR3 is TGTGCCAGCAGCTCGAGCGGGAGGAGGACGAATGAGCAGTTCTTC.

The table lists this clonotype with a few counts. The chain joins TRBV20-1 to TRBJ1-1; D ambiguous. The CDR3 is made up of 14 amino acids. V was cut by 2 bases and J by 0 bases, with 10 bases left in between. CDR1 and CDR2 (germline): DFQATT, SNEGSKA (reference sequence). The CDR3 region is CSARKGRVNTEAFF. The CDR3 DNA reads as TGCAGTGCTAGAAAGGGTAGGGTGAACACTGAAGCTTTCTTT.

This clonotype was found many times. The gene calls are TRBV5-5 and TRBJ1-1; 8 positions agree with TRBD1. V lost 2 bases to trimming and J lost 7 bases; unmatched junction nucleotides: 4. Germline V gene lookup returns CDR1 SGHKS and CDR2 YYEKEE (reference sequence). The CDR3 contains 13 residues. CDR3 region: CASSFGQGGEAFF. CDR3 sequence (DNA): TGTGCCAGCAGCTTCGGACAGGGAGGTGAAGCTTTCTTT. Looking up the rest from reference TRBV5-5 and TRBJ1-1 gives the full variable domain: DAGVTQSPTHLIKTRGQQVTLRCSPISGHKSVSWYQQVLGQGPQFIFQYYEKEERGRGNFPDRFSARQFPNYSSELNVNALLLGDSALYLCASSFGQGGEAFFGQGTRLTVV.

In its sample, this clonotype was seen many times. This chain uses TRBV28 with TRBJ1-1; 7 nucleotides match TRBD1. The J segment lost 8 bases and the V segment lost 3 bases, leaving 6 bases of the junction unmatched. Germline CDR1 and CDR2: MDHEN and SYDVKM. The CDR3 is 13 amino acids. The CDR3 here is CASSFPGTVEAFF. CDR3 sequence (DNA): TGTGCCAGCAGTTTCCCTGGGACAGTAGAAGCTTTCTTT.

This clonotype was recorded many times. The CDR3 spells CSARMSTGHKVNEQFF. CDR3 DNA sequence: TGCAGTGCTAGAATGTCTACGGGACATAAAGTCAATGAGCAGTTCTTC. The chain is built from TRBV20-1 and TRBJ2-1; tentatively, D is TRBD1 (6 bases). CDR1 and CDR2 from the germline V gene are DFQATT and SNEGSKA (reference sequence). The ends were cut back, 2 bases at V and 6 bases at J, with 20 bases in the middle. This CDR3 spans 16 amino acids.

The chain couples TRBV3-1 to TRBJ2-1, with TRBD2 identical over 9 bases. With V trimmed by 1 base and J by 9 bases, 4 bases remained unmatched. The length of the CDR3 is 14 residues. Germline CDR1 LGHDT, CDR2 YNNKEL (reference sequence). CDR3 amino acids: CASSQGLAGSEQFF. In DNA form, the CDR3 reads TGTGCCAGCAGCCAAGGGCTAGCGGGATCTGAGCAGTTCTTC.

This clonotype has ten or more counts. For the CDR3, the DNA is TGTGCCAGTAGTTCGACTAGCGGGGGTGATTACGAGCAGTACTTC. Translated: CASSSTSGGDYEQYF. The chain uses TRBV19 and TRBJ2-7; 12 nucleotides align to TRBD2. Germline trimming cut 5 bases from V and 4 bases from J; bases unmatched to any gene: 6. Germline CDR1 reads LNHDA; CDR2 reads SQIVND (reference sequence). This CDR3 has 15 residues.

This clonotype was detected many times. This chain's CDR3 is CSVGDRDRANYGYTF. DNA for the CDR3: TGCAGCGTTGGGGACCGGGACAGGGCTAACTATGGCTACACCTTC. The gene calls are TRBV29-1 and TRBJ1-2; 9 bases fit TRBD1. This CDR3 spans 15 amino acids. CDR1 SQVTM and CDR2 ANQGSEA come from the germline V gene. J lost 0 bases, V lost 4 bases, and 6 bases had no gene match.

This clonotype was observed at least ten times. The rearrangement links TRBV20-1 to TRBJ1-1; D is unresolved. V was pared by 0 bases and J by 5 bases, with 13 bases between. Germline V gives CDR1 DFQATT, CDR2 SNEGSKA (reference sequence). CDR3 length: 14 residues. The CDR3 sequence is CSARDQGRWTEAFF. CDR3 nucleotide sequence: TGCAGTGCTAGAGATCAAGGGCGATGGACTGAAGCTTTCTTT.

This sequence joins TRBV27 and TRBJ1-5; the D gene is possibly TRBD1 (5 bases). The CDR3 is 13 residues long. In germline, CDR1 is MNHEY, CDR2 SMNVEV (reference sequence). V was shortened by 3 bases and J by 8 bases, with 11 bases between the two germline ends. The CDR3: CASSLGRVKPQHF. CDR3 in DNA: TGTGCCAGCAGTTTGGGCAGGGTGAAGCCCCAGCATTTT.